The 16 T cell receptor beta chains below all came from one sample that was sequenced in a study of blood T cell repertoires in COVID-19. Clones were read by immunoSEQ multiplex PCR, and TCRdb kept only the in-frame ones, dropping some. Here the sample spans 85,000 to 100,000 clones, about 91% being singletons. The source material was peripheral blood. The receptors originated from a man in his fifties or sixties with COVID-19, enrolled during active disease.

The chain links TRBV3-1 (or the pseudogene TRBV3-2) to TRBJ2-7; TRBD1 might be the D (5 bases). The CDR3 consists of 15 residues. Trimming pared 1 base from V and 2 bases from J, leaving 12 bases between. CDR1 is LGHDT, CDR2 YNNKEL, per germline (reference sequence). CDR3 sequence reads: CASSQASTGPYEQYF. The CDR3, as DNA: TGTGCCAGCAGCCAAGCTTCCACAGGACCCTACGAGCAGTACTTC.

The gene calls are TRBV5-6 and TRBJ1-1, with a possible D match to TRBD1 (5 bases). Germline lookup yields CDR1 SGHDT and CDR2 YYEEEE. V was clipped by 4 bases and J by 3 bases, with 16 bases between them. The CDR3 covers 15 residues. The DNA for the CDR3 is TGTGCCAGCAGCGGGGGACTTTCTCTGGACACTGAAGCTTTCTTT. Translating it yields CASSGGLSLDTEAFF.

The chain employs TRBV5-1 and TRBJ2-7; maybe TRBD1 (5 bases). V lost 6 bases and J lost 5, with 15 bases in between. Germline V gene data show CDR1 as SGHRS and CDR2 as YFSETQ. This CDR3 has 13 residues. CDR3 in DNA: TGCGCCAGCACAAGGATCGGACATGACGAGCAGTACTTC. It encodes CASTRIGHDEQYF.

The genes are TRBV6-2 or TRBV6-3 and TRBJ1-2; 7 positions match TRBD1. The germline gives CDR1 MNHEY, CDR2 SVGEGT. This CDR3 has 15 amino acids. The J segment lost 1 base and the V segment lost 4 bases, leaving 6 bases of the junction unmatched. The CDR3: CASSLKQGNNYGYTF. CDR3 nucleotides: TGTGCCAGCAGTTTGAAACAGGGGAATAACTATGGCTACACCTTC.

The rearrangement uses TRBV6-1 and TRBJ2-7; a weak D match, TRBD1 (6 bases). Germline-derived CDR1 and CDR2 are MNHNS and SASEGT. This CDR3 spans 16 amino acids. Trimming took 3 bases from V and 4 from J, leaving 19 bases between them. The CDR3 sequence is CASSDLSFRGVYEQYF. The CDR3 nucleotides read TGTGCCAGCAGTGATCTTTCTTTCAGGGGTGTATACGAGCAGTACTTC.

The chain couples TRBV7-2 to TRBJ1-6; tentatively, D is TRBD1 (6 bases). Deletions cut 7 bases from V and 7 bases from J, with 17 bases between. The CDR3 is made up of 15 amino acids. Looked up from germline, CDR1 is SGHTA and CDR2 is FQGNSA. CDR3 nucleotide sequence: TGTGCCAGCACCTTTGGGACACTAGACAATTCACCCCTCCACTTT. Translating gives CASTFGTLDNSPLHF. Combining the CDR3 with reference TRBV7-2 and TRBJ1-6 gives the whole variable domain GAGVSQSPSNKVTEKGKDVELRCDPISGHTALYWYRQSLGQGLEFLIYFQGNSAPDKSGLPSDRFSAERTGGSVSTLTIQRTQQEDSAVYLCASTFGTLDNSPLHFGNGTRLTVT.

V is TRBV2 and J is TRBJ2-7; 7 bases fit TRBD1. CDR1 is SNHLY, CDR2 FYNNEI, per germline. Trimming cost V 8 bases and J 1 base; bases outside gene matches: 2. This CDR3 region has 12 residues. This CDR3 reads CASEDRSYEQYF. The CDR3 DNA reads TGTGCCAGCGAGGACAGGTCCTACGAGCAGTACTTC.

The CDR3 DNA follows: TGTGCCAGCAGTTACTCAGGGGGGGTGAATTCACCCCTCCACTTT. Its protein product is CASSYSGGVNSPLHF. The J gene is TRBJ1-6, the V gene TRBV6-5; D may be TRBD1 (6 bases). Between the trimmed V and J ends, which lost 0 bases and 7 bases, there was a span of 10 bases. This CDR3 is built from 15 residues. Germline V gene lookup returns CDR1 MNHEY and CDR2 SVGAGI.

V and J are TRBV6-1 and TRBJ1-3; no firm D call. Germline V gene sequence: CDR1 MNHNS, CDR2 SASEGT. The CDR3 loop spans 16 amino acids. V was trimmed by 2 bases and J by 2 bases, leaving 13 bases between them. CDR3 sequence (DNA): TGTGCCAGCAGTGAATCAAGGCCCGGGACTGGAAACACCATATATTTT. It translates to CASSESRPGTGNTIYF.

This rearrangement joins TRBV19 to TRBJ1-2, with TRBD1 matching 9 bases. There are 15 residues in the CDR3. Germline CDR1 reads LNHDA; CDR2 reads SQIVND (reference sequence). J lost 8 bases, V lost 7 bases, and 14 bases had no gene match. DNA for the CDR3: TGTGCCAGTACCCGAGGGGGACAGGGAGATCGCGGCTACACCTTC. Translating it yields CASTRGGQGDRGYTF.

This chain links TRBV7-8 with TRBJ1-2, with a tentative D call TRBD1 (5 bases). Between the trimmed V and J ends, which lost 0 bases and 7 bases, there was a span of 12 bases. The CDR3 has 14 amino acids. In germline, CDR1 is SGHVS, CDR2 FQNEAQ. The CDR3 nucleotides read TGTGCCAGCAGCTTAGCGCGCGGGGCAGTTGGCTACACCTTC. This translates into CASSLARGAVGYTF.

CDR3 in DNA: TGTGCCAGCAGCCACTATCCTTATGCTGGTGGGAACACTGAAGCTTTCTTT. Translated: CASSHYPYAGGNTEAFF. The chain combines TRBV14 with TRBJ1-1; D unclear. The ends were cut back, 3 bases at V and 1 base at J, with 18 bases in the middle. This CDR3 comprises 17 residues. Germline-derived CDR1 and CDR2 are SGHDN and FVKESK.

This clone was picked up one time. The J gene is TRBJ1-1, the V gene TRBV18; the match to TRBD1 covers 8 bases. The germline CDR1 and CDR2 sequences are KGHSH and LQKENI. Losses at the gene ends were 2 bases for V and 4 bases for J; bases not matched to a gene: 6. The CDR3 has 15 amino acids. CDR3 sequence reads: CASSPVTGAGTEAFF. In DNA, the CDR3 is TGTGCCAGCTCACCAGTGACAGGGGCGGGCACTGAAGCTTTCTTT.

The V call is TRBV7-9, the J call TRBJ2-7, with 14 bases matching TRBD2. The CDR3 runs 17 residues. Germline V gives CDR1 SEHNR, CDR2 FQNEAQ (reference sequence). The V and J ends lost 1 base and 2 bases, in that order; junction bases with no gene match: 4. The CDR3 DNA reads as TGTGCCAGCAGCTTAGGTTGGACTAGCGGGGGGCCCTACGAGCAGTACTTC. This codes for CASSLGWTSGGPYEQYF.

The J gene is TRBJ1-5, the V gene TRBV7-2; tentative D call: TRBD1 (6 bases). Trimming stripped 5 bases from V and 1 base from J, with 9 bases between. This CDR3 has 14 amino acids. Germline CDR1 and CDR2: SGHTA and FQGNSA. In nucleotides, the CDR3 is TGTGCCAGCAGCCCGGACAGAAGCAATCAGCCCCAGCATTTT. It codes for CASSPDRSNQPQHF. The full variable domain, with the rest looked up from reference TRBV7-2 and TRBJ1-5, is GAGVSQSPSNKVTEKGKDVELRCDPISGHTALYWYRQSLGQGLEFLIYFQGNSAPDKSGLPSDRFSAERTGGSVSTLTIQRTQQEDSAVYLCASSPDRSNQPQHFGDGTRLSIL.

The CDR3 DNA follows: TGCAGCGTCGCCGGGACTGCCGATTCACCCCTCCACTTT. It translates to CSVAGTADSPLHF. The chain recombines TRBV29-1 with TRBJ1-6; possibly TRBD1 for D (5 bases). This CDR3 has 13 residues. V was cut by 6 bases and J by 8 bases, with 14 bases left in between. Germline loops: CDR1 SQVTM, CDR2 ANQGSEA.